This paragraph covers one TCR beta chain sequence. The antigen is unknown. Libraries were prepared by immunoSEQ multiplex PCR; TCRdb keeps only in-frame clonotypes and omits some of them. The table shows 120,000 to 150,000 clones, with about 93% occurring only once. Trimming removed 2 bases from V and 2 bases from J, with 8 bases in between. The V gene's germline CDR1 is SGHRS and CDR2 YFSETQ. The CDR3 sequence is 13 residues long. This specimen comes from a study of T cell responses to AZD1222 COVID-19 vaccine. Whole-study context: Pooled samples include second doses given at about 4 or 12 weeks.

Study-level points and caveats: Every sample of the repertoires postdated the peak T cell response.

The sequence came from an adult in good health. The chain couples TRBV5-1 to TRBJ2-7; possibly TRBD1 for D (5 bases). Sequenced here: peripheral blood, sampled on day 0 of AZD1222 vaccination. CDR3 sequence: CASSFTGPYEQYF. The CDR3 DNA reads as TGCGCCAGCAGCTTTACAGGACCCTACGAGCAGTACTTC.